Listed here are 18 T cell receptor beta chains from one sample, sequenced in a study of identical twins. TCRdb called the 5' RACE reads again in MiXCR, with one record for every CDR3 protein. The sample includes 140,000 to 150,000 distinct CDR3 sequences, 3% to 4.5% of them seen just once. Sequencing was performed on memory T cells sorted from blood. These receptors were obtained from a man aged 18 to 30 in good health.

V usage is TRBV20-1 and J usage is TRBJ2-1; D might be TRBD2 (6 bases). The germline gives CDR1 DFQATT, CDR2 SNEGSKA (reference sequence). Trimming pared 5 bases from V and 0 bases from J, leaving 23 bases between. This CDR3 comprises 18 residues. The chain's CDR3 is CSALHRAGKPSSYNEQFF. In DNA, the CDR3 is TGCAGTGCTCTTCATCGGGCGGGAAAACCCAGCTCCTACAATGAGCAGTTCTTC.

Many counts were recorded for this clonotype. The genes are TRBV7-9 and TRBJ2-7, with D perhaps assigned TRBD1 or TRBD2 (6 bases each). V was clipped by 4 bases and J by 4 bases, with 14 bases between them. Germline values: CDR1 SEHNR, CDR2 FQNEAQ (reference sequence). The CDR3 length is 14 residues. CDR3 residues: CASSSGAASYEQYF. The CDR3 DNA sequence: TGTGCCAGCAGCTCGGGGGCCGCCTCTTACGAGCAGTACTTC.

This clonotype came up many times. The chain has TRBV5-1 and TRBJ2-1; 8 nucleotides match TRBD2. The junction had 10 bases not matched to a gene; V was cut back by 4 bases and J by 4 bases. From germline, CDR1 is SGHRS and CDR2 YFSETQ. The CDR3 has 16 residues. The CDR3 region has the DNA TGCGCCAGCAGCCGCCAGGGGAGCGGGAGTTACAATGAGCAGTTCTTC. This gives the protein CASSRQGSGSYNEQFF.

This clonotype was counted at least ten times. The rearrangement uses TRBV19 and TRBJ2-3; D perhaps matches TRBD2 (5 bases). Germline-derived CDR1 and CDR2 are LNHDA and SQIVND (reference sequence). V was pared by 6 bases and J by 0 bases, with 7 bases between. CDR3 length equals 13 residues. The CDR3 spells CASRAASTDTQYF. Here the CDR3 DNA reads TGTGCCAGTAGAGCGGCTAGCACAGATACGCAGTATTTT.

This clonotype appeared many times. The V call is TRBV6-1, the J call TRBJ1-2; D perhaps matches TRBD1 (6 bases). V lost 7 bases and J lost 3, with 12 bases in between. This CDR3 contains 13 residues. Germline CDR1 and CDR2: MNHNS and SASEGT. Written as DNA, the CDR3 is TGTGCCAGCAAGGAGGGGGGGGACTATGGCTACACCTTC. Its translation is CASKEGGDYGYTF.

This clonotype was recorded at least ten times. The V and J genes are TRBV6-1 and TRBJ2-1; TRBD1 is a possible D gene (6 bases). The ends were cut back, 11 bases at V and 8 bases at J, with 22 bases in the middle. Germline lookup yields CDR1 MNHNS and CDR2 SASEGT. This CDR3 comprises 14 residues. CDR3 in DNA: TGTGCCGGAAATTCAGGGGCCCTATCCCATGAGCAGTTCTTC. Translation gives CAGNSGALSHEQFF.

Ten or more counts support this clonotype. As DNA, the CDR3 is TGTGCCACCAGTGGAAGCGGGAGTTCCGCTTATGAGCAGTTCTTC. Translated: CATSGSGSSAYEQFF. V usage is TRBV24-1 and J usage is TRBJ2-1, with TRBD2 matching 8 bases. CDR3 size: 15 residues. In germline, CDR1 is KGHDR, CDR2 SFDVKD. The ends lost 5 bases at V and 8 bases at J; junction bases unmatched: 10.

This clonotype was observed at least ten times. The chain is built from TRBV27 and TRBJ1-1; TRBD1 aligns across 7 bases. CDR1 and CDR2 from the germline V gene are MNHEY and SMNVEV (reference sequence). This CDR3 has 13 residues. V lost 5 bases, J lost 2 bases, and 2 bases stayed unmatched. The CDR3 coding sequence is TGTGCCAGCAGTCGACAGGGTAACACTGAAGCTTTCTTT. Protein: CASSRQGNTEAFF.

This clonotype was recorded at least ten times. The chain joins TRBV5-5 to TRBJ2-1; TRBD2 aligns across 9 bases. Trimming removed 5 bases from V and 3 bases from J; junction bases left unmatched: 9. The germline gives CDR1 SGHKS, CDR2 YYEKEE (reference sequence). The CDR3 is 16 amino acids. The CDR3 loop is CASRWAAGGLYNEQFF. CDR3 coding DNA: TGTGCCAGCAGGTGGGCCGCGGGAGGGCTCTACAATGAGCAGTTCTTC.

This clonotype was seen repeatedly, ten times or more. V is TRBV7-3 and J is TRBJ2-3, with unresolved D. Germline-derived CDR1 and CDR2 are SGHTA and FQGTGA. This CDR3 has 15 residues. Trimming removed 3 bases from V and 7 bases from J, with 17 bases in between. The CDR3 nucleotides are TGTGCCAGCAGCTTTGACTCCCGGGTTCTCAATACGCAGTATTTT. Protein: CASSFDSRVLNTQYF.

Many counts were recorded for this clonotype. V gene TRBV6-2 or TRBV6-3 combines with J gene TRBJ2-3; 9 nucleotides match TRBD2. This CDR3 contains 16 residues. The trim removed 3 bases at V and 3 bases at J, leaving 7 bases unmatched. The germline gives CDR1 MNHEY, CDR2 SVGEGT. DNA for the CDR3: TGTGCCAGCAGTTATGCGGCGGGAGGGGGTACAGATACGCAGTATTTT. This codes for CASSYAAGGGTDTQYF.

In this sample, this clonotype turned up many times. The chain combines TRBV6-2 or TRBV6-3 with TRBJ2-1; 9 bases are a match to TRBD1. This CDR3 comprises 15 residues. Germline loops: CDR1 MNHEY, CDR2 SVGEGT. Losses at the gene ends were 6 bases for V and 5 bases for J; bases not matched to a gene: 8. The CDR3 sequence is CASRTQGALDNEQFF. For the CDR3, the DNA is TGTGCCAGCAGGACACAGGGGGCCTTGGACAATGAGCAGTTCTTC.

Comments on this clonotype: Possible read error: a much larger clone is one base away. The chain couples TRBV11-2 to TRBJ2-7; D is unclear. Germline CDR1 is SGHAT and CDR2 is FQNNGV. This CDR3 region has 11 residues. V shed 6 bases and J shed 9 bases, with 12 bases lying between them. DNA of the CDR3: TGTGCCAGCAGGAGAGACACAACGCAGTACTTC. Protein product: CASRRDTTQYF.

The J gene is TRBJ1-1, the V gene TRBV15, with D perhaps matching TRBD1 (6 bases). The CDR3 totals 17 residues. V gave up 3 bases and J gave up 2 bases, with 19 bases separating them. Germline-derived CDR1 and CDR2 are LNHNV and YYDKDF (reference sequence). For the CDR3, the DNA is TGTGCCACCAGCAGGCTAACCGGGACACCACTAAACACTGAAGCTTTCTTT. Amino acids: CATSRLTGTPLNTEAFF.

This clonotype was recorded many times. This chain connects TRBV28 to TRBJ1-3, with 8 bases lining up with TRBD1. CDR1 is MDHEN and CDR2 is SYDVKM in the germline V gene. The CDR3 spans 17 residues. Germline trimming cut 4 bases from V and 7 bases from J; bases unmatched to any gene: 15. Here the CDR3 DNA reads TGTGCCAGCAGTTCCCCGTCCCAGGGGGCTGTAGGTAACACCATATATTTT. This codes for CASSSPSQGAVGNTIYF.

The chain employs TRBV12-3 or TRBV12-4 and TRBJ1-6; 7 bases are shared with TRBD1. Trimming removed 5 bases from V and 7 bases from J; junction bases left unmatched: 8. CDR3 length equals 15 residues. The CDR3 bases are TGTGCCAGCAGTCTGAACTCAGGGGGAAATTCACCCCTCCACTTT. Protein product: CASSLNSGGNSPLHF.

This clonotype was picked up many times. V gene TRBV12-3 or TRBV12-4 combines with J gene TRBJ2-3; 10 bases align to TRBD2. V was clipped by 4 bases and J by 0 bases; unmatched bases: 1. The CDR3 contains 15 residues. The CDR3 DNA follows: TGTGCCAGCAGTTCGACTAGCGGGAGCACAGATACGCAGTATTTT. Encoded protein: CASSSTSGSTDTQYF.

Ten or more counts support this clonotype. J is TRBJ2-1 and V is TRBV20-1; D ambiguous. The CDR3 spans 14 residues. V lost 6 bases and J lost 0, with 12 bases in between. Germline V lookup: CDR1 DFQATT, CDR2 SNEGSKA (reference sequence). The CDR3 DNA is TGCAGTGCGAAGACTCTTCCCTCCTACAATGAGCAGTTCTTC. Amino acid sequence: CSAKTLPSYNEQFF.